The clone carrying this TCR beta chain was seen ten or more times. The antigen remains undetermined. CDR1 and CDR2 (germline): SGHDT, YYEEEE. The V and J ends lost 0 bases and 1 base respectively, with 13 bases between them. CDR3 length: 16 amino acids. These data are taken from a study of CD8 T cells in ankylosing spondylitis. Overall study findings and caveats: Reports say disease-linked clones showed up significantly more in matched ankylosing spondylitis synovial fluid.

With molecular barcodes, quantitative 5'-RACE was used to make the TCR beta libraries. Via MiXCR, TCRdb re-called the 5' RACE reads, giving one row per CDR3 protein. The table shows approximately 200,000 distinct CDR3 sequences, with 10% to 15% occurring only once. Source material: blood, either unsorted or a sorted T cell fraction (not recorded which). The sequence was obtained from a male donor with ankylosing spondylitis or in good health (not recorded which). The V gene is TRBV5-6, the J gene TRBJ1-1; D unresolved. The CDR3 here is CASSLGPGSTNTEAFF. The CDR3 DNA follows: TGTGCCAGCAGCTTGGGCCCGGGATCAACGAACACTGAAGCTTTCTTT. Complete variable domain (other parts from reference TRBV5-6 and TRBJ1-1): DAGVTQSPTHLIKTRGQQVTLRCSPKSGHDTVSWYQQALGQGPQFIFQYYEEEERQRGNFPDRFSGHQFPNYSSELNVNALLLGDSALYLCASSLGPGSTNTEAFFGQGTRLTVV.